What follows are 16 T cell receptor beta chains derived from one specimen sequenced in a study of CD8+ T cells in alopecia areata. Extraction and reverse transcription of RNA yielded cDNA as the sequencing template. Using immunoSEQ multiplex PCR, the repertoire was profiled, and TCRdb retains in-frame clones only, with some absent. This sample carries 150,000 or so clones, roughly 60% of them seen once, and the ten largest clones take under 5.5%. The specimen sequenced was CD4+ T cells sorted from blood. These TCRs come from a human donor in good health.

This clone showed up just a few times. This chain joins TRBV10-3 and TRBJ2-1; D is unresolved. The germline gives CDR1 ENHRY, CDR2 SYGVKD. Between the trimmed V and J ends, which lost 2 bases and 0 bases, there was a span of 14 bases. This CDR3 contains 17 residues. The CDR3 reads CAISEEPLSSSYNEQFF. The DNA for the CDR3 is TGTGCCATCAGTGAGGAGCCGCTAAGTAGCTCCTACAATGAGCAGTTCTTC.

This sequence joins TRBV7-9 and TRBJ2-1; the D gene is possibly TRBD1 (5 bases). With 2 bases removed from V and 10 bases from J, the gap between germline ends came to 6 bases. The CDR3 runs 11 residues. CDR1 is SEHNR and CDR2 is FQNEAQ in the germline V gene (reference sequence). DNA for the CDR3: TGTGCCAGCAGCTTAAGGACAGAGCAGTTCTTC. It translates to CASSLRTEQFF.

The CDR3 bases are TGTGCCTGGAGTGGTCAGGGGGCTTGGGGCACAGATACGCAGTATTTT. Its protein is CAWSGQGAWGTDTQYF. V gene TRBV30 combines with J gene TRBJ2-3, with 8 nucleotides matching TRBD1. V shed 1 base and J 1 base; nucleotides not matched to a gene: 7. Per germline, CDR1 GTSNPN and CDR2 SVGIG (reference sequence). The CDR3 is 16 residues long.

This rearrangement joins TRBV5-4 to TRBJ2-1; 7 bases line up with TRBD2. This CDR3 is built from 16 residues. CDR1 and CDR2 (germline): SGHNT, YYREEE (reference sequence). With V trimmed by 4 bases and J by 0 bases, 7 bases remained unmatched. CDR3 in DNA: TGTGCCAGCAGCCGCCATGGCGGGGGCTCCTACAATGAGCAGTTCTTC. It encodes CASSRHGGGSYNEQFF.

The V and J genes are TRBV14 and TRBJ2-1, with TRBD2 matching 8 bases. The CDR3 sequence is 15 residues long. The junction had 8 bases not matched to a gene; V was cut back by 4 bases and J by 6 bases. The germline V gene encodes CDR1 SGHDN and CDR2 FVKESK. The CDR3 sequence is CASSPGLARGNEQFF. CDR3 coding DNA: TGTGCCAGCAGCCCAGGACTAGCCCGGGGCAATGAGCAGTTCTTC.

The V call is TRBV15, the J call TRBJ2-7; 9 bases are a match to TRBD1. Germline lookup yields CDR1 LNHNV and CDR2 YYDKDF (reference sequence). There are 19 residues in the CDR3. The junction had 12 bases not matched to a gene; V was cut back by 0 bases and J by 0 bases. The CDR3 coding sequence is TGTGCCACCAGCAGAGATTGGACGGACAGGGGCTGGAGCTCCTACGAGCAGTACTTC. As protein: CATSRDWTDRGWSSYEQYF.

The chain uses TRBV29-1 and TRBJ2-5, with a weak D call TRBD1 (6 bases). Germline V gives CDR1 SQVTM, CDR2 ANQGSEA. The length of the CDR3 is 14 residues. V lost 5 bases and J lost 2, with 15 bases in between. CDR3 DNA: TGCAGCGTTAGAGGCCTGGGGACACAAGAGACCCAGTACTTC. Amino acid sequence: CSVRGLGTQETQYF.

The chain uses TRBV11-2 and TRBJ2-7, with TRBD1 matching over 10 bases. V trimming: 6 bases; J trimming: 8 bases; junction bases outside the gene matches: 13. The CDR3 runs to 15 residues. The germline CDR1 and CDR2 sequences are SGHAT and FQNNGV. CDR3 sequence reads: CASSYYGTGEDKQYF. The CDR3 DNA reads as TGTGCCAGCAGTTATTACGGGACAGGGGAGGACAAGCAGTACTTC.

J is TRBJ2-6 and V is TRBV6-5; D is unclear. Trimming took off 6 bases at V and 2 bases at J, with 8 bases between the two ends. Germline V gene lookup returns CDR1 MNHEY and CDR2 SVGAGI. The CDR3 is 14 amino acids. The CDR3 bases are TGTGCCAGCAGGTCAGGAACTGGGGCCAACGTCCTGACTTTC. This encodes CASRSGTGANVLTF.

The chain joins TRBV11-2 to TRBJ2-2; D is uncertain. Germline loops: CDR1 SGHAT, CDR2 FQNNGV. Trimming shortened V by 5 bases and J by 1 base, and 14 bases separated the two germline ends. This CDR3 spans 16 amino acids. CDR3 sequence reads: CASSPPGSLNTGELFF. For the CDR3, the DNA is TGTGCCAGCAGCCCGCCTGGGTCGTTGAACACCGGGGAGCTGTTTTTT.

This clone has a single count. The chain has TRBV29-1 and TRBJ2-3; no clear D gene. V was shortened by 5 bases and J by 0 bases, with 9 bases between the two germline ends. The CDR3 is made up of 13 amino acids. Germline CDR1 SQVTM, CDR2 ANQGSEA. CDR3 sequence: CSVWARSTDTQYF. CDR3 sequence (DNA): TGCAGCGTTTGGGCCAGAAGCACAGATACGCAGTATTTT.

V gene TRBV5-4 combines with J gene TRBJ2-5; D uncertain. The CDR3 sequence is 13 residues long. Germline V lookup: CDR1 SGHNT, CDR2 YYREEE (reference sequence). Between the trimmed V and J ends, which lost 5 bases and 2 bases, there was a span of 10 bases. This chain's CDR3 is CASSQHAQETQYF. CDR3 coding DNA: TGTGCCAGCAGTCAGCACGCACAAGAGACCCAGTACTTC. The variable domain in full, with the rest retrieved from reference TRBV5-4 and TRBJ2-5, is ETGVTQSPTHLIKTRGQQVTLRCSSQSGHNTVSWYQQALGQGPQFIFQYYREEENGRGNFPPRFSGLQFPNYSSELNVNALELDDSALYLCASSQHAQETQYFGPGTRLLVL.

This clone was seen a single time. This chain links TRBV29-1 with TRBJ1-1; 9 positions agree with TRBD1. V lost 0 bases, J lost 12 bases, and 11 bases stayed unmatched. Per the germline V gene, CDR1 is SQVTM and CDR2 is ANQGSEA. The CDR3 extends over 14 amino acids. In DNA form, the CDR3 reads TGCAGCGTTGAAGATGGCCACGGACAGGGGAAGACTTTCTTT. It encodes CSVEDGHGQGKTFF.

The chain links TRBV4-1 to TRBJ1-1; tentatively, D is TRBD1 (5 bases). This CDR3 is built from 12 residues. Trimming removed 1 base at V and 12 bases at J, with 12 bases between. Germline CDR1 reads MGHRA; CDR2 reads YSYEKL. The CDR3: CASSQVGERTFF. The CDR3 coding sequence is TGCGCCAGCAGCCAAGTGGGGGAGAGGACTTTCTTT.

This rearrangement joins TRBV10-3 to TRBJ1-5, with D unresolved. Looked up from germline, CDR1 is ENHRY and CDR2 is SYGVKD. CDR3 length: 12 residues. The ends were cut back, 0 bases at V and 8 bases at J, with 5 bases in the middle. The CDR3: CAISESAEPQHF. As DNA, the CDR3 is TGTGCCATCAGTGAGTCAGCAGAGCCCCAGCATTTT.

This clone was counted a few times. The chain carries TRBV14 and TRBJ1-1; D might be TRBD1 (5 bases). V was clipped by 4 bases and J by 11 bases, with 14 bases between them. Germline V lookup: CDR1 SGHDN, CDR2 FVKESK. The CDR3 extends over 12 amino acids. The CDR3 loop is CASSRQIGLAFF. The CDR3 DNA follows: TGTGCCAGCAGCCGACAGATCGGTTTGGCTTTCTTT. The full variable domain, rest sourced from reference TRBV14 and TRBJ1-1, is EAGVTQFPSHSVIEKGQTVTLRCDPISGHDNLYWYRRVMGKEIKFLLHFVKESKQDESGMPNNRFLAERTGGTYSTLKVQPAELEDSGVYFCASSRQIGLAFFGQGTRLTVV.